The 2 T cell receptor beta chains below come from one sample, sequenced in a study of response to subunit inactivated influenza vaccine. Using its own MiXCR run on the RT-PCR reads, TCRdb lists one record per CDR3 protein. In the table there are about 620,000 distinct CDR3 sequences, roughly 10% of which are singletons. The source material was PBMCs from blood, sampled on the day of vaccination. These receptors all come from a man aged 50-60 years who received an inactivated influenza vaccine.

This clonotype was observed a handful of times. This chain connects TRBV4-3 to TRBJ2-4; tentatively, D is TRBD1 (6 bases). CDR1 is LGHNA, CDR2 YSLEER, per germline. This CDR3 is built from 15 residues. V was cut by 5 bases and J by 8 bases, with 19 bases left in between. The CDR3 region is CASSYSGRGEDIQYF. The CDR3 DNA sequence: TGCGCCAGCAGCTACTCCGGCAGGGGCGAAGACATTCAGTACTTC.

The chain is built from TRBV10-3 and TRBJ2-7; 8 positions match TRBD1. J lost 5 bases, V lost 3 bases, and 6 bases had no gene match. CDR3 length: 14 residues. Germline V gene lookup returns CDR1 ENHRY and CDR2 SYGVKD. CDR3 sequence reads: CAISDGQGGHEQYF. For the CDR3, the DNA is TGTGCCATCAGTGACGGACAGGGTGGACACGAGCAGTACTTC.